These 25 T cell receptor beta chains originate from one sample sequenced in a study of cytomegalovirus exposure and HLA in healthy donors. The primer mix had 60 Vbeta and 13 Jbeta primers. Sequenced by immunoSEQ multiplex PCR; TCRdb stores in-frame clones only, minus some. The table has tens of thousands of clones, roughly 84% seen once. Sequencing input: PBMCs. The receptors shown here come from a woman younger than 30 in good health and CMV-seronegative.

The chain employs TRBV9 and TRBJ2-1; D unclear. V was shortened by 0 bases and J by 9 bases, with 22 bases between the two germline ends. The CDR3 sequence is 17 residues long. Germline loops: CDR1 SGDLS, CDR2 YYNGEE. CDR3 sequence (DNA): TGTGCCAGCAGCGTAGGAGCCGGAGAGCGCCCCACCGCTGAGCAGTTCTTC. Its translation is CASSVGAGERPTAEQFF.

The chain joins TRBV7-3 to TRBJ1-1; TRBD1 agrees at 7 bases. J was trimmed by 5 bases and V by 6 bases; bases with no gene match: 6. The germline CDR1 and CDR2 sequences are SGHTA and FQGTGA. This CDR3 has 13 amino acids. The CDR3 DNA is TGTGCCAGCAGTACAGGGGCGGTTACTGAAGCTTTCTTT. Translated: CASSTGAVTEAFF. Filled out from reference TRBV7-3 and TRBJ1-1, the complete variable domain reads GAGVSQTPSNKVTEKGKYVELRCDPISGHTALYWYRQSLGQGPEFLIYFQGTGAADDSGLPNDRFFAVRPEGSVSTLKIQRTERGDSAVYLCASSTGAVTEAFFGQGTRLTVV.

The rearrangement joins TRBV27 to TRBJ2-7; TRBD1 matches 9 bases. This CDR3 spans 17 amino acids. The germline V gene has CDR1 MNHEY and CDR2 SMNVEV (reference sequence). V lost 0 bases to trimming and J lost 0 bases; unmatched junction nucleotides: 6. The CDR3 loop is CASSLSIGTGSSYEQYF. CDR3 sequence (DNA): TGTGCCAGCAGTTTATCGATCGGGACAGGGAGCTCCTACGAGCAGTACTTC.

In this sample, this clone turned up once. The chain uses TRBV28 and TRBJ2-7; weak D call: TRBD1 (5 bases). The V gene's germline CDR1 is MDHEN and CDR2 SYDVKM. Trimming pared 6 bases from V and 2 bases from J, leaving 14 bases between. The CDR3 covers 14 residues. CDR3 coding DNA: TGTGCCAGCAGGGGCCAGGGATACCCCTACGAGCAGTACTTC. Translating gives CASRGQGYPYEQYF.

The chain has TRBV29-1 and TRBJ2-1; 13 bases map to TRBD2. V was pared by 8 bases and J by 9 bases, with 19 bases of the junction left unmatched. This CDR3 has 17 residues. Germline loops: CDR1 SQVTM, CDR2 ANQGSEA. The CDR3 nucleotides are TGCAGCATAACCCGAACCGGGACTAGCGGGAATCGGGGTGAGCAGTTCTTC. It codes for CSITRTGTSGNRGEQFF.

The chain has TRBV27 and TRBJ2-7; D might be TRBD1 (6 bases). CDR3 length: 14 amino acids. V lost 6 bases, J lost 1 base, and 13 bases lay in between. Looked up from germline, CDR1 is MNHEY and CDR2 is SMNVEV (reference sequence). DNA for the CDR3: TGTGCCAGCAGACGAGGGGGACCATCCTACGAGCAGTACTTC. Translated, it gives CASRRGGPSYEQYF.

The chain joins TRBV7-8 to TRBJ2-7; TRBD2 matches at 9 bases. This CDR3 has 16 residues. V lost 5 bases, J lost 6 bases, and 14 bases stayed unmatched. The germline gives CDR1 SGHVS, CDR2 FQNEAQ. This chain's CDR3 is CASSPRPHAGGGEQYF. DNA of the CDR3: TGTGCCAGCAGCCCAAGACCCCACGCGGGAGGGGGCGAGCAGTACTTC.

This sequence joins TRBV6-6 and TRBJ1-1; no clear D. The V gene's germline CDR1 is MNHNY and CDR2 SVGAGI (reference sequence). The CDR3 spans 14 residues. V dropped 4 bases and J dropped 6 bases, with 15 bases sitting between them. The CDR3 sequence is CASSWRATDAEAFF. DNA of the CDR3: TGTGCCAGCAGTTGGAGGGCAACGGACGCTGAAGCTTTCTTT.

This clone was found once. CDR3 DNA: TGTGCCAGCAGTCGGCTCCCCGGGAGTCTAAACGAGCAGTACTTC. It codes for CASSRLPGSLNEQYF. V and J are TRBV27 and TRBJ2-7; possibly TRBD2 for D (6 bases). Germline loops: CDR1 MNHEY, CDR2 SMNVEV (reference sequence). Trimming took 5 bases from V and 5 from J, leaving 19 bases between them. This CDR3 has 15 residues.

The V call is TRBV12-2, the J call TRBJ2-1; the tabulated D call, TRBD1, remains unverified against the DNA. TRBV12-2 has pseudogene status. This CDR3 region has 20 residues. The CDR3 nucleotides read TGTGCAAGTCGCTCGGGACCAGGGGGAGGCCTAATCCCGACCTACAATGAGCAGTTCTTC. Its protein is CASRSGPGGGLIPTYNEQFF.

The rearrangement joins TRBV9 to TRBJ2-2; TRBD2 aligns across 8 bases. Germline values: CDR1 SGDLS, CDR2 YYNGEE. V lost 2 bases, J lost 1 base, and 13 bases stayed unmatched. The CDR3 length is 19 residues. CDR3 bases: TGTGCCAGCAGCGTCTTTAGCGGGACCCAACCAAAGAACACCGGGGAGCTGTTTTTT. It translates to CASSVFSGTQPKNTGELFF.

The chain is built from TRBV6-4 and TRBJ2-3; the match to TRBD2 covers 9 bases. CDR3 length equals 15 residues. The germline gives CDR1 MRHNA, CDR2 SNTAGT. Trimming took 6 bases from V and 9 from J; bases not matched to a gene: 13. CDR3 sequence: CASSQTSGHGYTQYF. The CDR3 DNA reads as TGTGCCAGCAGCCAGACTAGCGGCCATGGATACACGCAGTATTTT.

The V and J genes are TRBV19 and TRBJ2-1; 7 nucleotides line up with TRBD1. The CDR3 runs to 14 residues. V shed 4 bases, J shed 7 bases, and the junction held 7 bases outside the gene matches. Germline CDR1 LNHDA, CDR2 SQIVND (reference sequence). CDR3 in amino acids: CASSNPGTVNEQFF. The CDR3 DNA reads as TGTGCCAGTAGTAACCCAGGGACAGTAAATGAGCAGTTCTTC.

The CDR3 DNA follows: TGTGCCAGCAGCTCCAAGACAGGGCCCTACGAGCAGTACTTC. Protein: CASSSKTGPYEQYF. The rearrangement joins TRBV7-8 to TRBJ2-7; 7 nucleotides match TRBD1. CDR1 is SGHVS and CDR2 is FQNEAQ in the germline V gene. V shed 4 bases, J shed 2 bases, and the junction held 5 bases outside the gene matches. The CDR3 is 14 residues long.

Details on this clone: An end of the junction differs from the germline gene, which may be a read error. The chain couples TRBV7-9 to TRBJ1-2; D is unresolved. CDR3 length equals 15 residues. The germline gives CDR1 SEHNR, CDR2 FQNEAQ (reference sequence). Here the CDR3 reads CSSSLIEGLSFGYTF. The CDR3 nucleotides read TGTTCCAGCAGCTTAATAGAGGGTCTAAGCTTCGGCTACACCTTC. Together with reference TRBV7-9 and TRBJ1-2, the CDR3 gives the full variable domain: DTGVSQNPRHKITKRGQNVTFRCDPISEHNRLYWYRQTLGQGPEFLTYFQNEAQLEKSRLLSDRFSAERPKGSFSTLEIQRTEQGDSAMYLCSSSLIEGLSFGYTFGSGTRLTVV.

V is TRBV11-2 and J is TRBJ2-7; 8 bases agree with TRBD1. Trimming removed 5 bases from V and 1 base from J; junction bases left unmatched: 10. CDR1 is SGHAT and CDR2 is FQNNGV in the germline V gene. CDR3 length: 16 amino acids. CDR3: CASSPPNWDRSYEQYF. The CDR3 nucleotides are TGTGCCAGCAGCCCCCCTAATTGGGACAGGTCCTACGAGCAGTACTTC.

J is TRBJ2-3 and V is TRBV27; 7 nucleotides line up with TRBD1. This CDR3 is built from 14 residues. CDR1 and CDR2 (germline): MNHEY, SMNVEV (reference sequence). J gave up 6 bases and V 5 bases, and 8 bases lay outside the gene matches. The CDR3 loop reads CASSKDRVGDTQYF. CDR3 coding DNA: TGTGCCAGCAGTAAAGACAGGGTGGGGGATACGCAGTATTTT.

The chain recombines TRBV4-2 with TRBJ2-7; 7 nucleotides agree with TRBD1. The trim removed 4 bases at V and 2 bases at J, leaving 8 bases unmatched. The germline V gene encodes CDR1 LGHNA and CDR2 YNFKEQ. The CDR3 has 15 amino acids. CDR3 sequence reads: CASSPGWTGTYEQYF. The CDR3 DNA is TGTGCCAGCAGCCCGGGATGGACAGGCACCTACGAGCAGTACTTC.

V is TRBV5-6 and J is TRBJ1-1; D call uncertain. This CDR3 has 14 amino acids. Trimming shortened V by 0 bases and J by 1 base, and 7 bases separated the two germline ends. Germline lookup yields CDR1 SGHDT and CDR2 YYEEEE. CDR3 loop: CASSLAGQNTEAFF. The CDR3 bases are TGTGCCAGCAGCTTGGCCGGTCAGAACACTGAAGCTTTCTTT.

V gene TRBV11-2 combines with J gene TRBJ2-5; D possibly corresponds to TRBD2 (5 bases). The CDR3 is 12 amino acids. Germline V gene data show CDR1 as SGHAT and CDR2 as FQNNGV. Trimming shortened V by 6 bases and J by 5 bases, and 10 bases separated the two germline ends. The CDR3 sequence: CASRTNEETQYF. CDR3 sequence (DNA): TGTGCCAGCAGGACTAACGAGGAGACCCAGTACTTC. Looking up the rest from reference TRBV11-2 and TRBJ2-5 gives the full variable domain: EAGVAQSPRYKIIEKRQSVAFWCNPISGHATLYWYQQILGQGPKLLIQFQNNGVVDDSQLPKDRFSAERLKGVDSTLKIQPAKLEDSAVYLCASRTNEETQYFGPGTRLLVL.

The chain recombines TRBV28 with TRBJ1-2; 7 bases match TRBD1. The junction had 20 bases not matched to a gene; V was cut back by 7 bases and J by 6 bases. This CDR3 has 17 amino acids. Germline V lookup: CDR1 MDHEN, CDR2 SYDVKM. Here the CDR3 reads CASTQFDTGERGDGYTF. CDR3 DNA sequence: TGTGCCAGCACTCAATTCGATACAGGGGAGAGAGGGGATGGCTACACCTTC.

The gene calls are TRBV4-2 and TRBJ2-2; D is perhaps TRBD1 (6 bases). The ends were cut back, 3 bases at V and 3 bases at J, with 14 bases in the middle. The CDR3 spans 16 residues. Looked up from germline, CDR1 is LGHNA and CDR2 is YNFKEQ. The CDR3: CASSQRGLGDTGELFF. DNA for the CDR3: TGTGCCAGCAGCCAGAGGGGGTTAGGGGACACCGGGGAGCTGTTTTTT.

The V gene is TRBV19, the J gene TRBJ1-2; D perhaps matches TRBD1 (5 bases). Per germline, CDR1 LNHDA and CDR2 SQIVND (reference sequence). With 2 bases removed from V and 3 bases from J, the gap between germline ends came to 10 bases. The length of the CDR3 is 14 residues. The CDR3 sequence is CASSISTADYGYTF. The CDR3 DNA follows: TGTGCCAGTAGTATATCGACAGCAGACTATGGCTACACCTTC.

This chain uses TRBV28 with TRBJ2-2, with TRBD2 matching over 7 bases. CDR1 and CDR2 from the germline V gene are MDHEN and SYDVKM. The CDR3 is made up of 13 amino acids. Unmatched junction bases numbered 5, after V lost 10 bases and J lost 3 bases. In nucleotides, the CDR3 is TGTGCCACCCTGACTAGCTACACCGGGGAGCTGTTTTTT. Protein: CATLTSYTGELFF.

Regarding this clone: The junction does not match germline at one end; this may be a read error. The chain employs TRBV7-9 and TRBJ2-7; D unclear. This CDR3 comprises 13 residues. Germline V gene lookup returns CDR1 SEHNR and CDR2 FQNEAQ (reference sequence). CDR3 in DNA: TGTTCCAGCAGCTTGGCCAGCTCCTACGAGCAGTACTTC. Protein product: CSSSLASSYEQYF.